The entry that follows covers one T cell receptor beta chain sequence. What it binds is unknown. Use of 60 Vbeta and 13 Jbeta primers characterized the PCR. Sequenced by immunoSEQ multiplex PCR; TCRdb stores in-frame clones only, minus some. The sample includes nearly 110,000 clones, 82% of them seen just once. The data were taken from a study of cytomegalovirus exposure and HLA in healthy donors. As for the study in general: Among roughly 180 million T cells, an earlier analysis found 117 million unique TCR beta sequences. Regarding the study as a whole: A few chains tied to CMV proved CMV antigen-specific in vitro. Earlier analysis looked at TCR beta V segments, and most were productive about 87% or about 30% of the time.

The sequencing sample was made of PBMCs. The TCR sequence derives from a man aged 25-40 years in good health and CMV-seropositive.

CDR3 bases: TGTGCCAGCAGCCACCTAACTCTTAGACAGGGGGCGTCCGTTGAAGCTTTCTTT. Its protein product is CASSHLTLRQGASVEAFF. This chain connects TRBV7-9 to TRBJ1-1; 10 bases agree with TRBD1. J was trimmed by 7 bases and V by 5 bases; bases with no gene match: 19. The CDR3 covers 18 residues. Germline lookup yields CDR1 SEHNR and CDR2 FQNEAQ (reference sequence).